Presented here are 11 T cell receptor beta chains from one specimen sequenced in a study of blood T cell repertoires in COVID-19. Produced via immunoSEQ multiplex PCR; TCRdb's table is partial and in-frame only. The sample lists about 140,000 clones, 85% occurring once. The sequencing input was peripheral blood. The receptors come from a man aged 45-60 years with acute or convalescent COVID-19.

This chain links TRBV6-5 with TRBJ1-6; D gene ambiguous. The germline V gene encodes CDR1 MNHEY and CDR2 SVGAGI. The CDR3 loop spans 14 amino acids. V lost 7 bases, J lost 5 bases, and 12 bases lay in between. The CDR3 DNA sequence: TGTGCCAGCACTCACTTCAGGAATAATTCACCCCTCCACTTT. This gives the protein CASTHFRNNSPLHF.

This chain connects TRBV2 to TRBJ1-4, with D tentatively TRBD1 (6 bases). CDR3 size: 14 residues. V was cut by 6 bases and J by 7 bases, with 15 bases left in between. CDR1 is SNHLY, CDR2 FYNNEI, per germline. The CDR3 here is CASSNRAGGEKLFF. The CDR3 DNA follows: TGTGCCAGCAGCAACAGGGCGGGGGGTGAAAAACTGTTTTTT.

The rearrangement joins TRBV10-2 to TRBJ2-7, with TRBD2 identical over 11 bases. Losses at the gene ends were 6 bases for V and 3 bases for J; bases not matched to a gene: 1. Germline-derived CDR1 and CDR2 are WSHSY and SAAADI. This CDR3 is 13 amino acids long. The CDR3 loop reads CASRTSGVYEQYF. The CDR3 DNA is TGCGCCAGCAGGACTAGCGGGGTCTACGAGCAGTACTTC.

The genes are TRBV7-2 and TRBJ1-2; no clear D. The CDR3 totals 15 residues. Trimming removed 1 base from V and 1 base from J, with 10 bases in between. Germline V gene data show CDR1 as SGHTA and CDR2 as FQGNSA. The CDR3 here is CASSLEFGGNYGYTF. In DNA form, the CDR3 reads TGTGCCAGCAGCTTAGAATTCGGCGGTAACTATGGCTACACCTTC.

V is TRBV25-1 and J is TRBJ1-2; the match to TRBD1 covers 7 bases. The germline V gene has CDR1 MGHDK and CDR2 SYGVNS. This CDR3 has 14 residues. V trimming: 6 bases; J trimming: 4 bases; junction bases outside the gene matches: 8. The CDR3 loop reads CASSLGQDVYGYTF. DNA of the CDR3: TGTGCCAGCAGCCTAGGACAGGATGTCTATGGCTACACCTTC.

The chain employs TRBV7-9 and TRBJ2-5; maybe TRBD2 (6 bases). The germline gives CDR1 SEHNR, CDR2 FQNEAQ (reference sequence). This CDR3 has 16 amino acids. V was pared by 1 base and J by 3 bases, with 15 bases between. CDR3 protein: CASSLDWDSGKETQYF. DNA for the CDR3: TGTGCCAGCAGCTTAGACTGGGACTCGGGGAAAGAGACCCAGTACTTC.

The rearrangement joins TRBV5-1 to TRBJ2-3; 10 bases line up with TRBD2. The germline V gene encodes CDR1 SGHRS and CDR2 YFSETQ. With 0 bases clipped from V and 2 bases from J, the junction kept 3 bases outside the gene matches. This CDR3 is built from 16 residues. The CDR3: CASSLGSGRTTDTQYF. The CDR3 coding sequence is TGCGCCAGCAGCTTGGGTAGCGGGAGGACCACAGATACGCAGTATTTT.

The count of this clone is one. The genes are TRBV6-5 and TRBJ1-6, with 10 bases that match TRBD1. Trimming cost V 8 bases and J 9 bases; bases outside gene matches: 4. The CDR3 has 13 amino acids. The germline gives CDR1 MNHEY, CDR2 SVGAGI. The CDR3 is CASWGQGSSPLHF. DNA of the CDR3: TGTGCCAGCTGGGGACAGGGGTCTTCACCCCTCCACTTT.

This clone has just a few counts. V and J are TRBV6-1 and TRBJ2-7, with 7 bases lining up with TRBD1. Germline V gene data show CDR1 as MNHNS and CDR2 as SASEGT. J lost 2 bases, V lost 4 bases, and 11 bases had no gene match. The length of the CDR3 is 16 residues. The CDR3 region has the DNA TGTGCCAGCAGTGGTTTGACCGGGACAGAGGCCTACGAGCAGTACTTC. It is translated as CASSGLTGTEAYEQYF.

This chain connects TRBV4-1 to TRBJ2-7; a possible D gene is TRBD2 (5 bases). The CDR3 contains 15 residues. The V gene's germline CDR1 is MGHRA and CDR2 YSYEKL. V was pared by 4 bases and J by 3 bases, with 16 bases between. The CDR3 DNA follows: TGCGCCAGCAGCCCGGGAAGCTCCCCCTTCTACGAGCAGTACTTC. Its protein product is CASSPGSSPFYEQYF.

The chain joins TRBV6-1 to TRBJ1-2; 7 nucleotides align to TRBD1. There are 14 residues in the CDR3. The V segment lost 1 base and the J segment 7 bases; nucleotides outside the gene matches: 6. CDR1 is MNHNS, CDR2 SASEGT, per germline. CDR3 region: CASSEVATGFGYTF. The CDR3 nucleotides read TGTGCCAGCAGTGAAGTTGCGACAGGGTTTGGCTACACCTTC.